This entry lists 16 T cell receptor beta chains sequenced from one sample in a study of cytomegalovirus exposure and HLA in healthy donors. PCR involved 60 Vbeta and 13 Jbeta primers. The data were produced by immunoSEQ multiplex PCR, yet TCRdb's version contains in-frame clones alone and is incomplete. This sample has under 150,000 clones, with 70% to 80% found just once. The specimen was PBMCs. The receptor source for this set is a man in his forties or fifties in good health and CMV-seronegative.

The chain joins TRBV4-1 to TRBJ2-2; no clear D gene. This CDR3 region has 16 residues. Trimming removed 0 bases at V and 0 bases at J, with 8 bases between. Germline CDR1 MGHRA, CDR2 YSYEKL. The CDR3, as DNA: TGCGCCAGCAGCCAAGAATCCGCGGCGAACACCGGGGAGCTGTTTTTT. Protein sequence: CASSQESAANTGELFF.

This chain uses TRBV28 with TRBJ1-5; D gene uncertain. Germline lookup yields CDR1 MDHEN and CDR2 SYDVKM. This CDR3 spans 16 amino acids. Between the trimmed V and J ends, which lost 6 bases and 4 bases, there was a span of 19 bases. The CDR3 here is CASRVGGGRSNQPQHF. CDR3 bases: TGTGCCAGCAGAGTCGGAGGAGGTCGGAGTAATCAGCCCCAGCATTTT.

This chain joins TRBV9 and TRBJ1-5; 7 bases are shared with TRBD1. The CDR3 length is 15 residues. V shed 4 bases, J shed 5 bases, and the junction held 9 bases outside the gene matches. CDR1 and CDR2 (germline): SGDLS, YYNGEE. For the CDR3, the DNA is TGTGCCAGCAGCTTGGAGGGGGCACCAGATCAGCCCCAGCATTTT. As protein: CASSLEGAPDQPQHF.

The chain couples TRBV9 to TRBJ1-4; 8 bases match TRBD1. The CDR3 consists of 17 residues. Germline CDR1 SGDLS, CDR2 YYNGEE. The junction had 13 bases not matched to a gene; V was cut back by 4 bases and J by 5 bases. CDR3: CASSSRRQGARNEKLFF. The CDR3 DNA follows: TGTGCCAGCAGCTCTCGACGCCAGGGGGCAAGGAATGAAAAACTGTTTTTT.

This chain links TRBV29-1 with TRBJ2-7, with 13 bases identical to TRBD2. The ends lost 6 bases at V and 3 bases at J; junction bases unmatched: 5. Per germline, CDR1 SQVTM and CDR2 ANQGSEA. CDR3 length equals 14 residues. The CDR3 protein is CSVGRTSGSYEQYF. CDR3 bases: TGCAGCGTCGGACGGACTAGCGGGAGCTACGAGCAGTACTTC.

The chain joins TRBV10-3 to TRBJ2-1, with TRBD2 identical over 8 bases. The CDR3 sequence is 12 residues long. J was trimmed by 13 bases and V by 7 bases; bases with no gene match: 9. Germline V gene data show CDR1 as ENHRY and CDR2 as SYGVKD. Here the CDR3 reads CAIKDGRARQFF. The CDR3 DNA sequence: TGTGCCATCAAGGACGGGAGGGCCAGACAGTTCTTC.

This clone was observed a single time. One end of the junction does not line up with germline, which may come from a read error. This chain joins TRBV6-5 and TRBJ2-7, with 7 bases lining up with TRBD1. The length of the CDR3 is 15 residues. CDR1 and CDR2 from the germline V gene are MNHEY and SVGAGI. CDR3 in amino acids: CAGSYRTGHSYEQYF. CDR3 coding DNA: TGTGCCGGCAGTTACCGGACAGGACACTCCTACGAGCAGTACTTC.

The chain joins TRBV5-6 to TRBJ2-6, with 7 bases fitting TRBD1. With 7 bases clipped from V and 2 bases from J, the junction kept 9 bases outside the gene matches. Germline CDR1 SGHDT, CDR2 YYEEEE. The CDR3 is 16 amino acids. CDR3 residues: CASGLTTGPGANVLTF. The CDR3 nucleotides read TGTGCCAGCGGCCTCACGACAGGGCCTGGGGCCAACGTCCTGACTTTC.

The chain carries TRBV7-9 and TRBJ2-3, with 10 positions matching TRBD1. The CDR3 is made up of 16 amino acids. CDR1 and CDR2 (germline): SEHNR, FQNEAQ (reference sequence). J gave up 5 bases and V 3 bases, and 8 bases lay outside the gene matches. Here the CDR3 reads CASSFDRGLLGDTQYF. The CDR3 nucleotides read TGTGCCAGCAGCTTCGACAGGGGGCTATTAGGAGATACGCAGTATTTT.

The chain combines TRBV6-5 with TRBJ2-1; TRBD2 aligns across 9 bases. Losses at the gene ends were 2 bases for V and 3 bases for J; bases not matched to a gene: 5. The CDR3 has 16 residues. CDR1 is MNHEY and CDR2 is SVGAGI in the germline V gene. The CDR3 DNA reads TGTGCCAGCAGTTACGGGACTAGCAGGTACTACAATGAGCAGTTCTTC. It is translated as CASSYGTSRYYNEQFF.

J is TRBJ2-4 and V is TRBV4-1, with TRBD1 matching over 11 bases. Germline trimming cut 3 bases from V and 2 bases from J; bases unmatched to any gene: 6. The CDR3 covers 17 residues. Per germline, CDR1 MGHRA and CDR2 YSYEKL. The CDR3 DNA sequence: TGCGCCAGCAGCCAGCCGGGGACAGGGGGTTCCAAAAACATTCAGTACTTC. It is translated as CASSQPGTGGSKNIQYF.

The genes are TRBV2 and TRBJ1-5; D uncertain. V gave up 2 bases and J gave up 4 bases, with 9 bases separating them. The CDR3 sequence is 14 residues long. Looked up from germline, CDR1 is SNHLY and CDR2 is FYNNEI. The CDR3 region has the DNA TGTGCCAGCAGTGAACAGGCAAAGAATCAGCCCCAGCATTTT. This sequence encodes CASSEQAKNQPQHF.

V and J are TRBV4-2 and TRBJ2-3; D uncertain. The V gene lost 1 base and the J gene lost 0 bases, with 8 bases spanning the gap. The CDR3 has 15 amino acids. The germline gives CDR1 LGHNA, CDR2 YNFKEQ. Here the CDR3 reads CASSQVAGSTDTQYF. CDR3 coding DNA: TGTGCCAGCAGCCAAGTGGCCGGGAGCACAGATACGCAGTATTTT.

The chain combines TRBV28 with TRBJ2-6; D is unclear. Trimming cost V 5 bases and J 1 base, with 9 bases left between them. Germline CDR1 reads MDHEN; CDR2 reads SYDVKM. The CDR3 is 15 residues long. CDR3 protein: CASSPPLSGANVLTF. As DNA, the CDR3 is TGTGCCAGCAGTCCCCCTCTGTCTGGGGCCAACGTCCTGACTTTC.

This clone showed up just once. The chain recombines TRBV9 with TRBJ1-4, with D maybe TRBD1 (5 bases). The CDR3 has 15 residues. CDR1 is SGDLS and CDR2 is YYNGEE in the germline V gene. V was trimmed by 3 bases and J by 8 bases, leaving 17 bases between them. CDR3 coding DNA: TGTGCCAGCAGCGCACCGGGGGAGGGGCGCGAAAAACTGTTTTTT. Translation: CASSAPGEGREKLFF.

This chain uses TRBV6-5 with TRBJ2-1; 7 bases map to TRBD1. The CDR3 consists of 14 residues. J lost 10 bases, V lost 2 bases, and 8 bases had no gene match. Per germline, CDR1 MNHEY and CDR2 SVGAGI. In nucleotides, the CDR3 is TGTGCCAGCAGTTACGAGACAGGGAATCCCGAGCAGTTCTTC. It is translated as CASSYETGNPEQFF.